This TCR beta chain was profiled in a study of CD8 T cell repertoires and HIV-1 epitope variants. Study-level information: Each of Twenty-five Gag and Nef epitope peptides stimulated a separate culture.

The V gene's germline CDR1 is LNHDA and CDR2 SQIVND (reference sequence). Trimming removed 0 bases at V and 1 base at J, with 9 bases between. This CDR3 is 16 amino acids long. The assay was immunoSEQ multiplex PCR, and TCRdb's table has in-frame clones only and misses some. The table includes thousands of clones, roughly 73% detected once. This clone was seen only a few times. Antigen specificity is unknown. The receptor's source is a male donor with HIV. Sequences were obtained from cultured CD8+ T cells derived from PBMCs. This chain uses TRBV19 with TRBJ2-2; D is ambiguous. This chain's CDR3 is CASSIDLRGNTGELFF. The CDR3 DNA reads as TGTGCCAGTAGTATAGATCTTCGTGGGAACACCGGGGAGCTGTTTTTT.